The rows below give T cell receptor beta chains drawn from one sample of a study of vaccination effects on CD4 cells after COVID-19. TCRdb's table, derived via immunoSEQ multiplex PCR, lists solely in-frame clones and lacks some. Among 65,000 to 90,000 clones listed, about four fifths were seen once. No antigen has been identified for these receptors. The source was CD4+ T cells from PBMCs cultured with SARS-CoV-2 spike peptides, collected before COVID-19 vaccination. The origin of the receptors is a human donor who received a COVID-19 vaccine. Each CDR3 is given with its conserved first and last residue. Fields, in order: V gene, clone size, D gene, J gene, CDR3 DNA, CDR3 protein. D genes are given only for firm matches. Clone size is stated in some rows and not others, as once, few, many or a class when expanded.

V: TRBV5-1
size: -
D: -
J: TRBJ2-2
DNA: TGCGCCAGCAGCTTGCGGGGTCCCCCTCCGGGGGGGGAGCTGTTTTTT
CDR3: CASSLRGPPPGGELFF

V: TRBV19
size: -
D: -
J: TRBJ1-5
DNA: TGTGCCAGTAGTTGGCAGAACAATCAGCCCCAGCATTTT
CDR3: CASSWQNNQPQHF

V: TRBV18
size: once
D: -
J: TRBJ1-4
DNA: TGTGCCAGCTCACCACGACGGAATAATGAAAAACTGTTTTTT
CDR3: CASSPRRNNEKLFF

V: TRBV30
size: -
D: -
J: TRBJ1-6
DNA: TGTGCCTGGACCCGGGCGGGGGGCACGAATTCACCCCTCCACTTT
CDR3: CAWTRAGGTNSPLHF

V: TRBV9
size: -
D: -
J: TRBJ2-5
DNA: TGTGCCAGCAGCGGTGGGGCATTTCAAGAGACCCAGTACTTC
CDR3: CASSGGAFQETQYF

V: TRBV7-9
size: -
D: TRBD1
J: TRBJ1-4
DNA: TGTGCCAGCAGCACGTGGACAGGGACTAATGAAAAACTGTTTTTT
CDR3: CASSTWTGTNEKLFF

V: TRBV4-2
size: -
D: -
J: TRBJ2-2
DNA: TGTGTCAGCAGCCAAGAAACAGGGATCAGCGGGGAGCTGTTTTTT
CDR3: CVSSQETGISGELFF

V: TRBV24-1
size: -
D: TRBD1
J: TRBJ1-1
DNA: TGTGCCACCAGTGAACGGACAGGGAGCACTGAAGCTTTCTTT
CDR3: CATSERTGSTEAFF

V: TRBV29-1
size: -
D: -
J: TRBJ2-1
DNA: TGCAGCGGGAGGACGGTCATTTCCTACAATGAGCAGTTCTTC
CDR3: CSGRTVISYNEQFF

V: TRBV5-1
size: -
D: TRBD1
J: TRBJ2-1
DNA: TGCGCCAGCAGGGGACAGAACTACAATGAGCAGTTCTTC
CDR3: CASRGQNYNEQFF

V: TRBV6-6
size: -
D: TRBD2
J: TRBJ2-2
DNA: TGTGCCAGCACCAGGCTTGGGGGGGGTACCGGGGAGCTGTTTTTT
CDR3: CASTRLGGGTGELFF

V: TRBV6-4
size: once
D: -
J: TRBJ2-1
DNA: TGTGCCAGCACGGGGGAAAATGAGCAGTTCTTC
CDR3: CASTGENEQFF

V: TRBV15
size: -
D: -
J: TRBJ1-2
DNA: TGTGCCACCAGCATATTCGGCCGGGTTACTAACTATGGCTACACCTTC
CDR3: CATSIFGRVTNYGYTF

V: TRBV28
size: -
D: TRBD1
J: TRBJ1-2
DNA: TGTGCCAGCAGTCCCCCCTCAGGGGGCTACGGCTACACCTTC
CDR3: CASSPPSGGYGYTF

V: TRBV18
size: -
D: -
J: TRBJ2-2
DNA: TGTGCCAGCTCACCCTCCAACACCGGGGAGCTGTTTTTT
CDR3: CASSPSNTGELFF

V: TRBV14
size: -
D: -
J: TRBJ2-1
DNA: TGTGCCAGCAGCCCGAAGCCCCTTAGCGGATCCTACAATGAGCAGTTCTTC
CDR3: CASSPKPLSGSYNEQFF

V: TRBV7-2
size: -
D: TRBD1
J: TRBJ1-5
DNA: TGTGCCAGCAGCTTAGTTACAGGGGATCAGCCCCAGCATTTT
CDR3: CASSLVTGDQPQHF

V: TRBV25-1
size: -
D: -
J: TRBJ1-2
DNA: TGTGCCAGCAGTGAAGTCGGGACTGGTGGCTACACCTTC
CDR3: CASSEVGTGGYTF

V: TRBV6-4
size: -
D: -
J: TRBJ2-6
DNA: TGTGCCAGCAGTGGGGGCGGGGCTGGGGCCAACGTCCTGACTTTC
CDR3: CASSGGGAGANVLTF

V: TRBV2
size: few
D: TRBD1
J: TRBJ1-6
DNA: TGTGCCACACCGTCTCAGGGGGCTTATACTGGCAATTCACCCCTCCACTTT
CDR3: CATPSQGAYTGNSPLHF

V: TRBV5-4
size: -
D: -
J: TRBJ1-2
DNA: TGTGCCAGCAGCTTGTTAGGGAGTAACTATGGCTACACCTTC
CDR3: CASSLLGSNYGYTF

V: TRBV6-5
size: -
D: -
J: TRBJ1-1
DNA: TGTGCCAGCAGTTTAGTAGCTTTGGGGTTTGGCACTGAAGCTTTCTTT
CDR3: CASSLVALGFGTEAFF

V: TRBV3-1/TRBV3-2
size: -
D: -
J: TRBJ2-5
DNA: TGTGCCAGCAGGAAGTCGGCTAACCCCAGCGGCCAGTACTTC
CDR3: CASRKSANPSGQYF

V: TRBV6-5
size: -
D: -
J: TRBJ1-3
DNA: TGTGCCAGCAGGTCCTCCTCTGGAAACACCATATATTTT
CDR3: CASRSSSGNTIYF

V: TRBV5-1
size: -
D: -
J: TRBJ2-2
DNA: TGCGCCAGCAAGGGCACCGGGGAGCTGTTTTTT
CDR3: CASKGTGELFF

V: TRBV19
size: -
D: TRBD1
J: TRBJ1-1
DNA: TGTGCCAGTACGGGGACAGGAAGAATGAACACTGAAGCTTTCTTT
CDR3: CASTGTGRMNTEAFF

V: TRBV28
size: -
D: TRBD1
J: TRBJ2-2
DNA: TGTGCCAGCAAACGAGCGGGACAGGGCACCGGGGAGCTGTTTTTT
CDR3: CASKRAGQGTGELFF

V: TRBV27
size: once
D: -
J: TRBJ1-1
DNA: TGTGCCAGCAGTTTATTCGGGTTAGACACTGAAGCTTTCTTT
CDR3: CASSLFGLDTEAFF

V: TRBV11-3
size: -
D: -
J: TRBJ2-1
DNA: TGTGCCAGCAGCTTAACCCAGGGCGGCGATGAGCAGTTCTTC
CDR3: CASSLTQGGDEQFF

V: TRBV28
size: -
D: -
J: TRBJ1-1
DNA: TGTGCCAGCAGTTTATTGGCAGTGAACACTGAAGCTTTCTTT
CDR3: CASSLLAVNTEAFF

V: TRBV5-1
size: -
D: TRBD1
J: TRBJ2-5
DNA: TGCGCCAGCAGCTTGGGGACAGGGGGTATGGAGACCCAGTACTTC
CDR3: CASSLGTGGMETQYF

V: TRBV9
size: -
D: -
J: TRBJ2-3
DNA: TGTGCCAGCAGGGCTAGAGAGGGCACAGATACGCAGTATTTT
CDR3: CASRAREGTDTQYF

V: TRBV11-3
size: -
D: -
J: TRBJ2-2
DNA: TGTGCCAGCAGGCAGGGATCCGGGGAGCTGTTTTTT
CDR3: CASRQGSGELFF

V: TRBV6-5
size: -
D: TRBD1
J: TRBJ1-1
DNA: TGTGCCAGCAGTTATCTTTACAGGGGCACTGAAGCTTTCTTT
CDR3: CASSYLYRGTEAFF

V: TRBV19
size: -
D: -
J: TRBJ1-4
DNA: TGTGCCAGTAGCGTGACAGCGGACGTAAAGGAAAAACTGTTTTTT
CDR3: CASSVTADVKEKLFF

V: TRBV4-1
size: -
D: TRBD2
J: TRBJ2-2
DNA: TGCGCCAGCAGCCAGGGGCGCCCTAGCGGGGGCCGAGAGCTGTTTTTT
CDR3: CASSQGRPSGGRELFF

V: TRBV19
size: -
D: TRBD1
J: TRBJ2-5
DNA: TGTGCCAGTAGCCGGACAGGGACGGAGACCCAGTACTTC
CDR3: CASSRTGTETQYF

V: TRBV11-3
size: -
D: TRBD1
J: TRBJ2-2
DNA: TGTGCCAGCAGCGAAGGACAGGGGGAGAACACCGGGGAGCTGTTTTTT
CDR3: CASSEGQGENTGELFF

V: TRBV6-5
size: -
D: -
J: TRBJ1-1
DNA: TGTGCCAGCAGCAAGGCAGGGACGATTGAAGCTTTCTTT
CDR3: CASSKAGTIEAFF

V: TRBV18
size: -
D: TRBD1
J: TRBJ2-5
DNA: TGTGCCAGCTCCCGGACAGGGGCCGGTGAGACCCAGTACTTC
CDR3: CASSRTGAGETQYF

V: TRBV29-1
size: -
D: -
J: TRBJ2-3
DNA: TGCAGCGCAGAGACAGTCACAGATACGCAGTATTTT
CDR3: CSAETVTDTQYF

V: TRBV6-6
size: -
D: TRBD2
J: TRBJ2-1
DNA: TGTGCCAGCAGTTACTTTCCGGGGGGGTTGGATGAGCAGTTCTTC
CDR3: CASSYFPGGLDEQFF

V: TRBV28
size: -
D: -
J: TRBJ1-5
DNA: TGTGCCAGCAGTTTAGGTGCAGCGCCCCAGCCCCAGCATTTT
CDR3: CASSLGAAPQPQHF

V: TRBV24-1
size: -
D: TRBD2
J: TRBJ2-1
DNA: TGTGCCACCAGTGACCCTCAGGGGGGTAGCGGGGGGTTATCTGCCTACAATGAGCAGTTCTTC
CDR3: CATSDPQGGSGGLSAYNEQFF

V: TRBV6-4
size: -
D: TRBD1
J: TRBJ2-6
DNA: TGTGCCAGCAGTGACTCGTTTTTAGGGACAGCTTCCTCTCGGGCCAACGTCCTGACTTTC
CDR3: CASSDSFLGTASSRANVLTF

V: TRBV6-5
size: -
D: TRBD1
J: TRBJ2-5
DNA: TGTGCCAGCAAACAGGGGAAAGAGACCCAGTACTTC
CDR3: CASKQGKETQYF

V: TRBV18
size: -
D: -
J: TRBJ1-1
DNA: TGTGCCAGCTCACTCTCCCACCACCGAGGAGAAGCTTTCTTT
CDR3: CASSLSHHRGEAFF

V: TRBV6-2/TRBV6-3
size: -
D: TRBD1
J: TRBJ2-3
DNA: TGTGCCAGCAGTGACAGGGCGGGCGCAGATACGCAGTATTTT
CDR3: CASSDRAGADTQYF

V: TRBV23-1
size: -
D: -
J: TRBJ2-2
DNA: TGCGCCAGCCGACCACCGAACACCGGGGAGCTGTTTTTT
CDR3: CASRPPNTGELFF

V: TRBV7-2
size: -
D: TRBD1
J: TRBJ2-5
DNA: TGTGCCAGCAGCTTAGTGGGGACAGGGGGAGAGACCCAGTACTTC
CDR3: CASSLVGTGGETQYF

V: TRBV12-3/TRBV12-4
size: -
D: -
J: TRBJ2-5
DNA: TGTGCCAGCAGTTTAGGAGGGAAGACCCAGTACTTC
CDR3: CASSLGGKTQYF

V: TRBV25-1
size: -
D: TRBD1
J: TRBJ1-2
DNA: TGTGCCAGCAGCGACCCCCGGGGAGGGGGCGTTGGCTACACCTTC
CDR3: CASSDPRGGGVGYTF

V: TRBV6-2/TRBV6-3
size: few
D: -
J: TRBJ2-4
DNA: TGTGCCAGCAGCCTATTCATGGAAAACATTCAGTACTTC
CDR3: CASSLFMENIQYF

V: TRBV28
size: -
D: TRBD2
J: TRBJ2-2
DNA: TGTGCCAACAGCGGGGGGGTCACCGGGGAGCTGTTTTTT
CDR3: CANSGGVTGELFF

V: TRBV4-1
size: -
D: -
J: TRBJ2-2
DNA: TGCGCCAGCAGCCAGAGGGGGGGATTGAACACCGGGGAGCTGTTTTTT
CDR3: CASSQRGGLNTGELFF

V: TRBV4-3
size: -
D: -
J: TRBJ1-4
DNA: TGCGCCAGCAGCCAAACCCCCACCCCGTTGGTTAATGAAAAACTGTTTTTT
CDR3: CASSQTPTPLVNEKLFF

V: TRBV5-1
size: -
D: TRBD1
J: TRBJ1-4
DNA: TGCGCCAGCAGCCCAGGGACAGGGGTAAATGAAAAACTGTTTTTT
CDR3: CASSPGTGVNEKLFF

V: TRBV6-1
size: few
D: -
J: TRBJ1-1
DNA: TGTGCCAGCAGTGAAGGCAGGGGCACTGAAGCTTTCTTT
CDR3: CASSEGRGTEAFF

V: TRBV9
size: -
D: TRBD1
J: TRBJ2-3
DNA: TGTGCCAGCAGCGTAGTTGGGACAGAGCGCACAGATACGCAGTATTTT
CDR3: CASSVVGTERTDTQYF